A single sample gave rise to the 10 T cell receptor beta chains below, sequenced in a study of blood T cell repertoires in COVID-19. Produced via immunoSEQ multiplex PCR; TCRdb's table is partial and in-frame only. Of tens of thousands of clones listed, about 93% are singletons. Sequenced material: peripheral blood. Source of these receptors: a man of 80 years or more with acute or convalescent COVID-19.

The chain employs TRBV3-1 (or the pseudogene TRBV3-2) and TRBJ2-1; a weak D match, TRBD1 (5 bases). Germline assignment: CDR1 LGHDT and CDR2 YNNKEL (reference sequence). V lost 4 bases and J 2 bases, leaving 9 bases between the germline ends. The CDR3 sequence is 14 residues long. In DNA form, the CDR3 reads TGTGCCAGCAGCCCAACAGGCACCTACAATGAGCAGTTCTTC. Protein: CASSPTGTYNEQFF.

The J gene is TRBJ2-2, the V gene TRBV29-1; 8 nucleotides match TRBD1. Germline lookup yields CDR1 SQVTM and CDR2 ANQGSEA. This CDR3 region has 14 residues. The V segment lost 1 base and the J segment 3 bases; nucleotides outside the gene matches: 1. The CDR3, as DNA: TGCAGCGTTGAAGGGACAGGGTACACCGGGGAGCTGTTTTTT. Translation: CSVEGTGYTGELFF.

V gene TRBV4-2 combines with J gene TRBJ2-1; TRBD1 aligns across 8 bases. Germline V gene lookup returns CDR1 LGHNA and CDR2 YNFKEQ. The CDR3 sequence is 16 residues long. Trimming removed 4 bases from V and 2 bases from J; junction bases left unmatched: 7. The CDR3 nucleotides read TGTGCCAGCAGCCCCGCAACAGGGGGGCCCTACAATGAGCAGTTCTTC. This gives the protein CASSPATGGPYNEQFF.

This chain joins TRBV3-1 (or the pseudogene TRBV3-2) and TRBJ2-2; 8 bases line up with TRBD2. CDR3 length equals 15 residues. Unmatched junction bases numbered 5, after V lost 3 bases and J lost 5 bases. Looked up from germline, CDR1 is LGHDT and CDR2 is YNNKEL (reference sequence). The CDR3 DNA reads as TGTGCCAGCAGCCAGAGGTTAGCGGGGACCGGGGAGCTGTTTTTT. This encodes CASSQRLAGTGELFF.

The chain links TRBV12-3 or TRBV12-4 to TRBJ1-6, with D hard to call. This CDR3 region has 13 residues. Trimming stripped 3 bases from V and 4 bases from J, with 4 bases between. In DNA form, the CDR3 reads TGTGCCAGCAGTTTCAGTTATAATTCACCCCTCCACTTT. Protein sequence: CASSFSYNSPLHF.

The chain carries TRBV28 and TRBJ1-2; no definite D call. Per the germline V gene, CDR1 is MDHEN and CDR2 is SYDVKM. Trimming took off 3 bases at V and 8 bases at J, with 10 bases between the two ends. The CDR3 extends over 12 amino acids. For the CDR3, the DNA is TGTGCCAGCAGTTTCCAGAATACAGGCTACACCTTC. Translating it yields CASSFQNTGYTF.

The table lists this clone with a few counts. The J gene is TRBJ2-3, the V gene TRBV5-1; 7 bases are a match to TRBD1. V lost 2 bases, J lost 0 bases, and 12 bases stayed unmatched. This CDR3 is built from 18 residues. From germline, CDR1 is SGHRS and CDR2 YFSETQ. The CDR3 DNA sequence: TGCGCCAGCAGCTTTGGTACTAAAGGGACAGCTAGCACAGATACGCAGTATTTT. Translation: CASSFGTKGTASTDTQYF.

V gene TRBV5-5 combines with J gene TRBJ1-2; TRBD1 aligns across 7 bases. This CDR3 is built from 14 residues. Germline CDR1 is SGHKS and CDR2 is YYEKEE (reference sequence). V trimming: 0 bases; J trimming: 4 bases; junction bases outside the gene matches: 3. CDR3 sequence: CASSLARDSYGYTF. As DNA, the CDR3 is TGTGCCAGCAGCTTGGCCCGGGACAGCTATGGCTACACCTTC.

The rearrangement joins TRBV30 to TRBJ1-1, with a tentative D call TRBD1 (5 bases). Germline values: CDR1 GTSNPN, CDR2 SVGIG (reference sequence). Trimming pared 5 bases from V and 0 bases from J, leaving 7 bases between. The CDR3 length is 12 residues. This CDR3 is CAWSRVNTEAFF. CDR3 in DNA: TGTGCCTGGTCCAGGGTGAACACTGAAGCTTTCTTT.

The gene calls are TRBV14 and TRBJ2-7, with TRBD2 matching over 7 bases. Trimming took 8 bases from V and 0 from J; bases not matched to a gene: 1. This CDR3 spans 12 amino acids. The germline V gene has CDR1 SGHDN and CDR2 FVKESK. The CDR3 DNA reads as TGTGCCAGCGGGGGGGGCTCCTACGAGCAGTACTTC. It codes for CASGGGSYEQYF.